The sequence of this T cell receptor (beta chain) was determined in a study of T cells in women clearing cervical HPV infection. In the study overall: No precancer developed; the control's incident HPV16 infection cleared within 12 months. Whole-study results and caveats: TRBV6-7 relative abundance averaged around 0.11% in cases and 0.15% to 0.2% in controls.

Each participant carried one incident cervical HPV16 infection only. A word on this clone: What it binds is not known. The read stops 3 residues short of the end of the CDR3; the missing end is completed from the germline J gene.

The CDR3 runs to 16 residues. CDR1 is SGHRS, CDR2 YFSETQ, per germline. Trimming pared 4 bases from V and 3 bases from J, leaving 16 bases between. Measured with immunoSEQ multiplex PCR; TCRdb has only the in-frame clones, and not every one. Listed are 20,000 to 25,000 clones; about 8.8% falls within the top ten. This rearrangement joins TRBV5-1 to TRBJ1-4, with a tentative D call TRBD1 (6 bases). The clonotype was recovered from a woman between 18 and 70 years old with a cervical HPV16 infection that either progressed to CIN3+ or cleared (not recorded which). The material sequenced was blood buffy coat. This CDR3 reads CASSHSGEGANEKLFF. The covered CDR3 bases are TGCGCCAGCAGCCACAGTGGGGAGGGGGCTAATGAAAAA. The full variable domain, in which reference TRBV5-1 and TRBJ1-4 provide the parts outside the CDR3, is KAGVTQTPRYLIKTRGQQVTLSCSPISGHRSVSWYQQTPGQGLQFLFEYFSETQRNKGNFPGRFSGRQFSNSRSEMNVSTLELGDSALYLCASSHSGEGANEKLFFGSGTQLSVL.